What follows is one T cell receptor (beta chain) and its context. Its antigen has not been determined. Qualities for individual bases were not recorded, and no much larger clone is one base off. From the cysteine up to the phenylalanine, the CDR3 has a length of 16 residues. Only CDR3 DNA is held: 48 bases, read in frame from base 1. Looking up the germline V gene yields CDR1 MGHRA and CDR2 YSYEKL. V is shortened by 0 bases, J by 3 bases, and the region joining them spans 13 bases. The sample comes from a study of blood T cells in healthy people across ages (dated by TCRdb to 2015 to 2017). Regarding the study in general: Template switching captured roughly one uniquely barcoded TCR beta cDNA molecule per two T cells in model experiments. Age-related changes in TCR beta repertoire diversity were measured in the study by deep sequencing normalized with unique cDNA molecular identifiers. Donors were grouped into four age groups: young (average 16 years), middle-aged (over 35), aged (approximately 67) and long-lived (approximately 75). To avoid experimental bias, donors of different ages were spread randomly across the sequencing lanes. Two additional independent replicas of 1 million unique cDNA reads from the same blood draw were analyzed for two donors (one aged 18 to 30 and one aged 80 or older).

Systemically healthy Caucasian individuals from Russia, over 30 in total and aged about 6 to 100 years, were included as donors. Around 9.8 milliliters of peripheral blood were collected from each donor into EDTA-treated Vacutainer tubes. Ficoll-Paque density-gradient centrifugation was used to isolate PBMCs, with at least 7 million per sample. Total RNA was extracted from PBMCs with Trizol reagent, with at least 6 micrograms obtained per sample. Naive CD45RAhigh/CD27high T cell percentages were measured by flow cytometry on a PBMC aliquot from every donor. Library method: 5' RACE. The data were produced on an Illumina HiSeq 2500. A second PCR of about 6 to 12 cycles was run with a J-beta primer mix and a sample-barcoded 5' primer. A unique molecular identifier was introduced onto each TCR beta cDNA molecule by a template-switch 5' adaptor carrying 12 random nucleotides. Each sample yielded at least 2.5 million CDR3-containing paired-end reads. All of the RNA was converted into first-strand cDNA using the Mint cDNA synthesis kit, with a TRBC-specific oligonucleotide serving as the primer. After uracil-DNA glycosylase treatment, a first 18-cycle PCR used universal primers M1SS and BC2_uni_R on all cDNA. The original pipeline was this. For normalization, 1 million high-quality reads were randomly selected from each sample, with every read carrying a distinct molecular identifier. Instead of being binned into consensus sequences, reads with shared molecular identifiers were discarded. MiTCR, run with a Q25 quality threshold and the strictest error-elimination algorithm, handled CDR3 identification, clonotype clustering and error correction. A nonparametric unseen species model with Euler transformation was used to estimate lower-bound total TCR beta diversity. Through fastp at Q25 and MiXCR, TCRdb rebuilt clones from the public reads, retaining in-frame beta chains. Duplicate CDR3 protein sequences are folded into a single record with the most common DNA and genes. TCRdb, not the original authors, processed these V and J calls. Present in this sample are about 1.8 million distinct CDR3 sequences, about 49% of which were seen just once. The ten largest make up 2% to 2.5% of the sample.

The investigation overall reported the following: Total diversity estimates from one million sequenced T cells were considered lower bounds and underestimates. Observed TCR beta diversity per million T cells fell roughly linearly with age, and a significant reduction was already apparent by age roughly 40. The long-lived group showed more naive CD4+ T cells, fewer expanded clones and increased TCR diversity than the aged group, suggesting age selection. Bulk unsorted PBMC profiling prevented conclusive comparison of naive and antigen-experienced compartments. Observed TCR beta diversity correlated strongly with the percentage of naive T cells measured by flow cytometry. Donor CMV infection status was unknown, potentially confounding age-related changes in expanded clonotypes.

The sequence was obtained from a woman between 40 and 55 years old in good health. Sequencing used blood. The chain is made from TRBV4-1 and TRBJ2-3; no D gene is confidently identified. The CDR3 amino acid sequence is: CASSQEWTYPTDTQYF. The sequenced DNA is TGCGCCAGCAGCCAAGAATGGACCTACCCTACAGATACGCAGTATTTT.